Listed below are T cell receptor beta chains from one sample, sequenced in a study of T cell responses to AZD1222 COVID-19 vaccine. Some clones are missing from TCRdb's copy, which holds only in-frame ones; the method was immunoSEQ multiplex PCR. In the table there are approximately 190,000 clones, roughly 88% of which are singletons. Sequencing used peripheral blood, obtained on day 0 of AZD1222 vaccination. These TCRs come from an adult in good health. CDR3s include the opening cysteine and the closing phenylalanine or tryptophan. The order of the fields is V gene, D gene, clone size, J gene, CDR3 protein, CDR3 DNA. A D gene is named only where the DNA matches it firmly. Clone size appears in some rows only: once, few, many, or a class for an expanded clone.

>TRBV12-3/TRBV12-4|NA|NA|TRBJ2-1
CASSRDYNEQFF
TGTGCCAGCAGCAGGGATTACAATGAGCAGTTCTTC
>TRBV4-2|NA|NA|TRBJ2-5
CASSQMTTPGAEETQYF
TGTGCCAGCAGCCAAATGACTACCCCGGGGGCCGAAGAGACCCAGTACTTC
>TRBV6-6|NA|NA|TRBJ1-1
CASKPDRNTEAFF
TGTGCCAGTAAACCTGACAGGAACACTGAAGCTTTCTTT
>TRBV7-2|TRBD1|NA|TRBJ1-5
CASSLEGQGNQPQHF
TGTGCCAGCAGCTTAGAGGGACAGGGGAATCAGCCCCAGCATTTT
>TRBV28|TRBD1|NA|TRBJ1-6
CASSARDRGYSPLHF
TGTGCCAGCAGTGCTCGGGACAGGGGTTATTCACCCCTCCACTTT
>TRBV6-2/TRBV6-3|TRBD1|once|TRBJ2-3
CASSTDRGWGTDTQYF
TGTGCCAGCAGTACCGACAGGGGATGGGGCACAGATACGCAGTATTTT
>TRBV5-6|TRBD1|NA|TRBJ1-2
CASYKPGQRYGYTF
TGTGCCAGCTATAAGCCGGGACAGCGCTATGGCTACACCTTC
>TRBV14|NA|NA|TRBJ1-2
CASSKAGIHGYTF
TGTGCCAGCAGTAAAGCAGGGATTCATGGCTACACCTTC
>TRBV5-4|NA|once|TRBJ1-6
CASSLVERSPLHF
TGTGCCAGCAGCTTGGTCGAAAGGTCACCCCTCCACTTT
>TRBV28|TRBD1|NA|TRBJ1-5
CASRQTGQEGSQPQHF
TGTGCCAGCAGACAAACTGGACAGGAGGGTAGTCAGCCCCAGCATTTT
>TRBV7-9|NA|NA|TRBJ1-3
CASSSGRRITSGNTIYF
TGTGCCAGCAGCTCGGGACGGAGGATCACCTCTGGAAACACCATATATTTT
>TRBV13|NA|NA|TRBJ1-2
CASSVGTAYGYTF
TGTGCCAGCAGCGTCGGGACCGCCTATGGCTACACCTTC
>TRBV27|NA|few|TRBJ1-1
CASRGRGTRMAEAFF
TGTGCCAGCAGAGGGCGAGGGACTAGGATGGCTGAAGCTTTCTTT
>TRBV7-8|TRBD2|NA|TRBJ2-1
CASSLAGLMNEQFF
TGTGCCAGCAGCCTAGCGGGGCTAATGAATGAGCAGTTCTTC
>TRBV19|TRBD2|NA|TRBJ2-7
CASSISGTSQYEQYF
TGTGCCAGTAGTATCAGTGGGACTAGCCAGTACGAGCAGTACTTC